This T cell receptor (beta chain) was retrieved from a study of T cell changes during pregnancy in multiple sclerosis. The data were produced by immunoSEQ multiplex PCR, yet TCRdb's version contains in-frame clones alone and is incomplete. The sample lists more than 35,000 clones, approximately 89% occurring once. Sequencing used CD4+ T cells from peripheral blood mononuclear cells, obtained after pregnancy. The receptor comes from a female donor in good health, enrolled as a control in a pregnancy study.

Written as DNA, the CDR3 is TGTGCCAGCAGCTTAGGTTCCCTGGGGAGTGAGCAGTTCTTC. The encoded protein is CASSLGSLGSEQFF. The V call is TRBV11-3, the J call TRBJ2-1; D is possibly TRBD2 (5 bases). With 1 base removed from V and 9 bases from J, the gap between germline ends came to 13 bases. The CDR3 has 14 residues. Germline lookup yields CDR1 SGHNT and CDR2 YENEEA.